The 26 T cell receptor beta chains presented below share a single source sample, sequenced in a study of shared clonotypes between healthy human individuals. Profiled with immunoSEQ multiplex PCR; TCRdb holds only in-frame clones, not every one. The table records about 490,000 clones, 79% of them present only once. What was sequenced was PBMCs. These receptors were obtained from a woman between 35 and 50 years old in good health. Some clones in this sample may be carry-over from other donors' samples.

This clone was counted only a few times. The chain's CDR3 is CAWRRLAANNEQFF. CDR3 bases: TGTGCCTGGAGGAGACTAGCGGCCAACAATGAGCAGTTCTTC. The J gene is TRBJ2-1, the V gene TRBV30; the match to TRBD2 covers 9 bases. The CDR3 is 14 amino acids. Trimming took 3 bases from V and 5 from J; bases not matched to a gene: 5. Germline V lookup: CDR1 GTSNPN, CDR2 SVGIG (reference sequence).

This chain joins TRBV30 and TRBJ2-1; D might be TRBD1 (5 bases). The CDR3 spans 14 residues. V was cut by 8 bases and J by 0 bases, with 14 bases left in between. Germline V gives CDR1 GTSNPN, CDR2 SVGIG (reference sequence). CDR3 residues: CAVKDKSSYNEQFF. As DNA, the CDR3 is TGTGCCGTAAAGGACAAGAGCTCCTACAATGAGCAGTTCTTC. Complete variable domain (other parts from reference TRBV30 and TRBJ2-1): SQTIHQWPATLVQPVGSPLSLECTVEGTSNPNLYWYRQAAGRGLQLLFYSVGIGQISSEVPQNLSASRPQDRQFILSSKKLLLSDSGFYLCAVKDKSSYNEQFFGPGTRLTVL.

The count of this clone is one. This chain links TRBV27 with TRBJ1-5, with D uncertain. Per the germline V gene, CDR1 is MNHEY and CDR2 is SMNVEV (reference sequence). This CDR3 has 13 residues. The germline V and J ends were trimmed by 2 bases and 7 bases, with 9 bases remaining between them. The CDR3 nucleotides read TGTGCCAGCAGTTTACGGCCGGGGCAGCCCCAGCATTTT. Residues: CASSLRPGQPQHF.

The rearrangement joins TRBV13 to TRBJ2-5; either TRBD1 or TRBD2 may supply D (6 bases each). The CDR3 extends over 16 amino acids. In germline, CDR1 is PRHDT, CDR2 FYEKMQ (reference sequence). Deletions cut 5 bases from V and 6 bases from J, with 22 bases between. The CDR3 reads CASSLRGVALGKTQYF. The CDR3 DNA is TGTGCCAGCAGCCTTAGGGGGGTAGCACTAGGAAAGACCCAGTACTTC.

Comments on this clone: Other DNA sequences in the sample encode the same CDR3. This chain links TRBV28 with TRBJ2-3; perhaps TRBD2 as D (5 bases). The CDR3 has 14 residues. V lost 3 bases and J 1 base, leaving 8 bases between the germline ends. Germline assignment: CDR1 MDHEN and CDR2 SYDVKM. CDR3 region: CASSFSGGTDTQYF. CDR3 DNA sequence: TGTGCCAGCAGTTTCAGCGGTGGCACAGATACGCAGTATTTT.

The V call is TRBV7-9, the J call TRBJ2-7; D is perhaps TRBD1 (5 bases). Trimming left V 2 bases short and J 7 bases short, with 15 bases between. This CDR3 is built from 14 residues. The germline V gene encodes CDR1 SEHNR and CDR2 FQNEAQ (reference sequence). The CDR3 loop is CASSLIGQGWEQYF. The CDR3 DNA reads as TGTGCCAGCAGCTTAATCGGGCAGGGCTGGGAGCAGTACTTC.

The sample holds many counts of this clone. The CDR3 loop reads CASRTGGIQPQHF. The CDR3 nucleotides read TGTGCCAGTCGCACAGGGGGGATTCAGCCCCAGCATTTT. This chain joins TRBV19 and TRBJ1-5, with 8 positions matching TRBD1. There are 13 residues in the CDR3. In germline, CDR1 is LNHDA, CDR2 SQIVND (reference sequence). Trimming cost V 8 bases and J 6 bases; bases outside gene matches: 6.

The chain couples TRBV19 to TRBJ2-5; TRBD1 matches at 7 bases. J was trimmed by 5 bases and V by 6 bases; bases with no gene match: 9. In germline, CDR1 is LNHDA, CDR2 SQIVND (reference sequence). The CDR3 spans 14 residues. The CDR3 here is CASRNRGLSETQYF. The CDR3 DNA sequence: TGTGCCAGTAGGAATAGGGGGCTGTCGGAGACCCAGTACTTC.

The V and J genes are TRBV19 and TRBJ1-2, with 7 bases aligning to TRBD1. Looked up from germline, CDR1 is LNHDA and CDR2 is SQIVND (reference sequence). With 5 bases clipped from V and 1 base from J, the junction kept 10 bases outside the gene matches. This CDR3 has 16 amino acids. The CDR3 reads CASSDPWDRLNYGYTF. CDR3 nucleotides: TGTGCCAGTAGTGACCCCTGGGACAGACTTAACTATGGCTACACCTTC.

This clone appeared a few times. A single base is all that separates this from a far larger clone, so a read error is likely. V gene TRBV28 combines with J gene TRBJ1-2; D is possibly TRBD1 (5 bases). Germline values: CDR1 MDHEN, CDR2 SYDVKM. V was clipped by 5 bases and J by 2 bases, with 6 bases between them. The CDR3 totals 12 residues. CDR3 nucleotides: TGTGCCAGCAGTGAGGGGAACTATGGCTACACCTTC. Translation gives CASSEGNYGYTF.

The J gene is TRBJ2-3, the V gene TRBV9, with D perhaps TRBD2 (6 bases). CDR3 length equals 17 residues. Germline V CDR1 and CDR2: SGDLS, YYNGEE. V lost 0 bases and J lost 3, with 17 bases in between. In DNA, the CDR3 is TGTGCCAGCAGCGTAGGGGCCAGCGGGCAGTCAACAGATACGCAGTATTTT. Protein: CASSVGASGQSTDTQYF.

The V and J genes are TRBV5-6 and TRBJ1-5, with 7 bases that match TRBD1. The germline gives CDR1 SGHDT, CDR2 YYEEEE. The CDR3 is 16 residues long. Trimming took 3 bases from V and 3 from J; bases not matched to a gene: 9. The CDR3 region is CASSYTGTAYNQPQHF. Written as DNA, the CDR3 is TGTGCCAGCAGCTATACCGGGACAGCCTACAATCAGCCCCAGCATTTT.

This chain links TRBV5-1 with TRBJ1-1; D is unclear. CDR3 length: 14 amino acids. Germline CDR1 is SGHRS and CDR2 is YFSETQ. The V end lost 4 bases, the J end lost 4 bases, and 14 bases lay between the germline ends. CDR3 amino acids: CASSPDPRGTEAFF. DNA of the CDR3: TGCGCCAGCAGCCCAGATCCCCGGGGCACTGAAGCTTTCTTT. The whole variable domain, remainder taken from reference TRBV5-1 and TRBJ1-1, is KAGVTQTPRYLIKTRGQQVTLSCSPISGHRSVSWYQQTPGQGLQFLFEYFSETQRNKGNFPGRFSGRQFSNSRSEMNVSTLELGDSALYLCASSPDPRGTEAFFGQGTRLTVV.

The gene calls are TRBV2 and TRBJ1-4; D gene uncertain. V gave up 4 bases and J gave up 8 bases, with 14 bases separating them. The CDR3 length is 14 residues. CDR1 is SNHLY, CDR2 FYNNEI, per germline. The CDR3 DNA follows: TGTGCCAGCAGTGTCCGGTCCCAAGGGGAAAAACTGTTTTTT. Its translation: CASSVRSQGEKLFF.

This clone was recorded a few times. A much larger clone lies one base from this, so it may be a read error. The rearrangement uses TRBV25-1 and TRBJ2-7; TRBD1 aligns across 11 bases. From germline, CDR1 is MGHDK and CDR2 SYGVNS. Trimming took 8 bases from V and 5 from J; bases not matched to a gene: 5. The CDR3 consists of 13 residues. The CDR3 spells CASWGQGVNEQYF. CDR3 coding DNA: TGTGCCAGCTGGGGACAGGGGGTGAACGAGCAGTACTTC.

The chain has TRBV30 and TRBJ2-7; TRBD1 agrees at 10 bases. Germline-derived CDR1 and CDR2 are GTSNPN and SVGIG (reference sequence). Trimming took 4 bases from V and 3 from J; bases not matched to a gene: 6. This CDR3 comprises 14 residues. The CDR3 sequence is CAWKTGTGDYEQYF. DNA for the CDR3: TGTGCCTGGAAGACCGGGACAGGGGACTACGAGCAGTACTTC.

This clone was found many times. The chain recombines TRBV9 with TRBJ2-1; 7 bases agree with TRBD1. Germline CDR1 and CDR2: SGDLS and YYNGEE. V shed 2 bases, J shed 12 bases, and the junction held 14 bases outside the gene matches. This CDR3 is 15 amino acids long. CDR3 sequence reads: CASSVAGNDRVGQFF. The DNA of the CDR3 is TGTGCCAGCAGCGTTGCAGGAAACGACAGGGTTGGGCAGTTCTTC. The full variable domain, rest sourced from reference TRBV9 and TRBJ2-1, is DSGVTQTPKHLITATGQRVTLRCSPRSGDLSVYWYQQSLDQGLQFLIQYYNGEERAKGNILERFSAQQFPDLHSELNLSSLELGDSALYFCASSVAGNDRVGQFFGPGTRLTVL.

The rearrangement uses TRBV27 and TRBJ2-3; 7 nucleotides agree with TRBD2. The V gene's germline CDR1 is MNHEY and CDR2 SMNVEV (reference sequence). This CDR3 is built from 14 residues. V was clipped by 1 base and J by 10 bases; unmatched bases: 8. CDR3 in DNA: TGTGCCAGCAGTTTATGGGGGGAGGGCAGCGCGCAGTATTTT. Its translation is CASSLWGEGSAQYF.

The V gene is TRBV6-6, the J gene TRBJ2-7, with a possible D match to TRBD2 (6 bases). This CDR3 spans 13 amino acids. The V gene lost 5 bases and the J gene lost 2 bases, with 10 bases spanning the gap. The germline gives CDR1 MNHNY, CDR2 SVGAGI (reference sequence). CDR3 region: CASSPSEAYEQYF. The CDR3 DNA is TGTGCCAGCAGTCCTAGCGAGGCCTACGAGCAGTACTTC.

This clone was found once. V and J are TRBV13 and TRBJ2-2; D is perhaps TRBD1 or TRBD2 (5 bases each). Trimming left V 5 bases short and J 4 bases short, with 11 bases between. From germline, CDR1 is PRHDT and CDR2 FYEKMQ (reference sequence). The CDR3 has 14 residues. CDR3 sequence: CASSLTGTTGELFF. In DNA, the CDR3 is TGTGCCAGCAGCCTAACGGGGACCACCGGGGAGCTGTTTTTT. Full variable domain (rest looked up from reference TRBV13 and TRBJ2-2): AAGVIQSPRHLIKEKRETATLKCYPIPRHDTVYWYQQGPGQDPQFLISFYEKMQSDKGSIPDRFSAQQFSDYHSELNMSSLELGDSALYFCASSLTGTTGELFFGEGSRLTVL.

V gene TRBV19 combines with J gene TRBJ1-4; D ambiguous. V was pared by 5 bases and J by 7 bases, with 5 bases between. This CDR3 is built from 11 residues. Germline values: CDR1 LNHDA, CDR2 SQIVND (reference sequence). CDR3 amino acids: CASSSGEKLFF. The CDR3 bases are TGTGCCAGTAGTTCGGGTGAAAAACTGTTTTTT. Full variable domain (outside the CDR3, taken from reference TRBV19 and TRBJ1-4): DGGITQSPKYLFRKEGQNVTLSCEQNLNHDAMYWYRQDPGQGLRLIYYSQIVNDFQKGDIAEGYSVSREKKESFPLTVTSAQKNPTAFYLCASSSGEKLFFGSGTQLSVL.

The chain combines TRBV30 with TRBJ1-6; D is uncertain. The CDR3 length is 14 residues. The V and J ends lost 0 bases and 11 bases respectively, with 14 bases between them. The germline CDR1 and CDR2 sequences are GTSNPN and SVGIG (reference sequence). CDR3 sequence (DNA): TGTGCCTGGAGTGTTCTAGGAGATGGGACACCCCTCCACTTT. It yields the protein CAWSVLGDGTPLHF.

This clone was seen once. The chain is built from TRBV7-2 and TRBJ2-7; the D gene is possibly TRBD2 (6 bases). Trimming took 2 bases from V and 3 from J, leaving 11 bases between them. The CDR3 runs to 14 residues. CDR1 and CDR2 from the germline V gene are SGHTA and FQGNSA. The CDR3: CASSLSGGGYEQYF. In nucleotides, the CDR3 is TGTGCCAGCAGCTTATCTGGGGGAGGCTACGAGCAGTACTTC. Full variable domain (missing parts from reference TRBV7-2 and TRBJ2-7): GAGVSQSPSNKVTEKGKDVELRCDPISGHTALYWYRQSLGQGLEFLIYFQGNSAPDKSGLPSDRFSAERTGGSVSTLTIQRTQQEDSAVYLCASSLSGGGYEQYFGPGTRLTVT.

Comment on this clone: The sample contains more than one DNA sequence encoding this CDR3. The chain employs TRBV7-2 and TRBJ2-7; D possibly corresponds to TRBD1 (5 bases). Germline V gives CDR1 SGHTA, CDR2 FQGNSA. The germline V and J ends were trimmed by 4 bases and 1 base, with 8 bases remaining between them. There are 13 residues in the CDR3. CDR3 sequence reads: CASSSTGSYEQYF. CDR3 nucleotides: TGTGCCAGCAGCTCTACAGGTTCCTACGAGCAGTACTTC.

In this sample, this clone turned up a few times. This chain's CDR3 is CASTNHRDRARPGYTF. For the CDR3, the DNA is TGTGCCAGCACCAACCACCGGGACAGGGCCCGGCCCGGCTACACCTTC. The V call is TRBV28, the J call TRBJ1-2, with 9 positions matching TRBD1. This CDR3 has 16 residues. V was clipped by 7 bases and J by 8 bases; unmatched bases: 17. Germline CDR1 is MDHEN and CDR2 is SYDVKM.

The CDR3 loop is CASSYGGSTEAFF. DNA of the CDR3: TGTGCCAGCAGTTACGGGGGAAGCACTGAAGCTTTCTTT. The chain uses TRBV6-6 and TRBJ1-1; maybe TRBD1 (5 bases). Trimming cost V 2 bases and J 4 bases, with 8 bases left between them. The CDR3 has 13 residues. Looked up from germline, CDR1 is MNHNY and CDR2 is SVGAGI (reference sequence).